A selection of T cell receptor beta chains follows, all from one sample in a study of response to subunit inactivated influenza vaccine. TCRdb independently ran MiXCR on the RT-PCR reads; one entry per CDR3 protein. The sample lists 750,000 to 850,000 distinct CDR3 sequences; around a sixth were seen once. Here the sequenced sample was PBMCs from blood, taken 5 days after vaccination. These receptors originate from a man aged 50-60 years who received an inactivated influenza vaccine. Both conserved end residues are part of each CDR3. D genes are given only for firm matches. For some rows the clone size is stated as once, few or many, or as a class when expanded; others skip it.

d_gene: .
abundance: many
j_gene: TRBJ2-7
v_gene: TRBV29-1
CDR3aa: CSVEGQGPYEQYF
CDR3nt: TGCAGCGTTGAAGGTCAGGGACCCTACGAGCAGTACTTC

d_gene: .
abundance: few
j_gene: TRBJ2-7
v_gene: TRBV6-5
CDR3aa: CASRYGRSLYEQYF
CDR3nt: TGTGCCAGCAGGTATGGACGAAGTCTCTACGAGCAGTACTTC

d_gene: TRBD1
abundance: few
j_gene: TRBJ2-7
v_gene: TRBV4-3
CDR3aa: CASSQDLPGTASYEQYF
CDR3nt: TGCGCCAGCAGCCAAGATTTGCCGGGGACAGCGTCCTACGAGCAGTACTTC

d_gene: .
abundance: .
j_gene: TRBJ1-2
v_gene: TRBV7-9
CDR3aa: CASSWIVTDGYTF
CDR3nt: TGTGCCAGCAGCTGGATAGTGACAGATGGCTACACCTTC

d_gene: .
abundance: .
j_gene: TRBJ2-5
v_gene: TRBV10-3
CDR3aa: CAISDYRETQYF
CDR3nt: TGTGCCATCAGTGATTATAGGGAGACCCAGTACTTC

d_gene: TRBD2
abundance: few
j_gene: TRBJ2-2
v_gene: TRBV12-3/TRBV12-4
CDR3aa: CASSTRTSGTGELFF
CDR3nt: TGTGCCAGCAGTACTCGGACTAGCGGTACCGGGGAGCTGTTTTTT

d_gene: .
abundance: .
j_gene: TRBJ2-3
v_gene: TRBV2
CDR3aa: CASSEFSAVGTDTQYF
CDR3nt: TGTGCCAGCAGTGAATTTAGCGCTGTAGGCACAGATACGCAGTATTTT

d_gene: TRBD1
abundance: .
j_gene: TRBJ1-4
v_gene: TRBV20-1
CDR3aa: CSARSQGAFEKLFF
CDR3nt: TGCAGTGCTAGATCCCAGGGGGCGTTTGAAAAACTGTTTTTT

d_gene: TRBD2
abundance: few
j_gene: TRBJ2-5
v_gene: TRBV20-1
CDR3aa: CSAELARGRFSVETQYF
CDR3nt: TGCAGTGCCGAACTAGCGCGAGGGAGGTTTAGTGTAGAGACCCAGTACTTC

d_gene: .
abundance: many
j_gene: TRBJ1-1
v_gene: TRBV20-1
CDR3aa: CSASSASFNTEAFF
CDR3nt: TGCAGTGCTAGTAGCGCCAGCTTTAACACTGAAGCTTTCTTT

d_gene: .
abundance: .
j_gene: TRBJ2-5
v_gene: TRBV7-6
CDR3aa: CASSLRIGETQYF
CDR3nt: TGTGCCAGCAGCTTAAGGATTGGGGAGACCCAGTACTTC

d_gene: TRBD1
abundance: few
j_gene: TRBJ2-1
v_gene: TRBV5-6
CDR3aa: CASSPGRGSSYNEQFF
CDR3nt: TGTGCCAGCAGCCCGGGCAGGGGGAGCTCCTACAATGAGCAGTTCTTC

d_gene: TRBD1
abundance: .
j_gene: TRBJ1-2
v_gene: TRBV7-9
CDR3aa: CASSSRGQEIYGYTF
CDR3nt: TGTGCCAGCAGCTCCCGGGGACAGGAGATTTATGGCTACACCTTC

d_gene: TRBD2
abundance: .
j_gene: TRBJ2-5
v_gene: TRBV7-2
CDR3aa: CASSRKAGAGQETQYF
CDR3nt: TGTGCCAGCAGCCGTAAGGCGGGAGCGGGCCAAGAGACCCAGTACTTC

d_gene: .
abundance: .
j_gene: TRBJ1-1
v_gene: TRBV10-3
CDR3aa: CAIMTAPDTEAFF
CDR3nt: TGTGCCATCATGACAGCCCCGGACACTGAAGCTTTCTTT